A selection of T cell receptor beta chains follows, all from one sample in a study of T cell repertoires in cytomegalovirus infection. TCRdb re-derived calls from the reads in MiXCR, one entry per CDR3 protein. The table has about 450,000 distinct CDR3 sequences, 31% seen once; the top ten hold roughly 15%. Sequencing input: PBMCs. These TCRs come from a human donor in good health (CMV status not recorded). Some clones in this sample may be carry-over from other donors' samples. Both conserved end residues are part of each CDR3. A D gene is named only where the DNA matches it firmly. Clone size appears in some rows only: once, few, many, or a class for an expanded clone.

J	V	size	D	CDR3	DNA
TRBJ2-5	TRBV28	NA	NA	CASSSRQALGETQYF	TGTGCCAGCAGTTCTAGACAGGCGCTGGGGGAGACCCAGTACTTC
TRBJ1-1	TRBV20-1	NA	NA	CSATAGTMVRGTEAFF	TGCAGTGCCACCGCCGGGACGATGGTTAGGGGAACTGAAGCTTTCTTT
TRBJ1-2	TRBV19	NA	TRBD1	CASSIDRGHGYTF	TGTGCCAGTAGTATCGACAGGGGGCATGGCTACACCTTC
TRBJ2-3	TRBV18	few	NA	CASSLDQAGVSTDTQYF	TGTGCCAGCTCACTCGACCAGGCAGGGGTCTCCACAGATACGCAGTATTTT
TRBJ2-4	TRBV12-3/TRBV12-4	few	NA	CASSFIGSDIQYF	TGTGCCAGCAGTTTCATAGGATCGGACATTCAGTACTTC
TRBJ1-1	TRBV6-5	many	NA	CASSWGPGRNTEAFF	TGTGCCAGCAGTTGGGGGCCGGGGAGGAACACTGAAGCTTTCTTT
TRBJ2-3	TRBV7-2	many	TRBD2	CASSIRAGAGDTQYF	TGTGCCAGCAGCATCAGAGCGGGGGCTGGAGATACGCAGTATTTT
TRBJ2-1	TRBV6-2/TRBV6-3	few	TRBD1	CASTQGIEQFF	TGTGCCAGCACACAGGGGATTGAGCAGTTCTTC
TRBJ1-6	TRBV5-6	NA	NA	CASSRGDNSGSAPLHF	TGTGCCAGCAGCCGCGGAGACAATTCCGGGTCCGCACCCCTCCACTTT
TRBJ1-1	TRBV6-2/TRBV6-3	few	NA	CASKAGYGTEAFF	TGTGCCAGCAAAGCAGGGTACGGCACTGAAGCTTTCTTT
TRBJ1-4	TRBV4-1	many	NA	CASSQDFRYATNEKLFF	TGCGCCAGCAGCCAAGATTTCAGATATGCAACTAATGAAAAACTGTTTTTT
TRBJ2-3	TRBV20-1	NA	NA	CSARDYGGIADTQYF	TGCAGTGCTAGAGATTACGGGGGTATTGCGGATACGCAGTATTTT
TRBJ2-3	TRBV4-3	NA	TRBD2	CASSQGSGLAGPDTQYF	TGCGCCAGCAGCCAAGGGTCGGGACTAGCGGGTCCAGATACGCAGTATTTT
TRBJ1-5	TRBV6-1	few	NA	CASSNQALGNQPQHF	TGTGCCAGCAGTAATCAGGCCCTGGGCAATCAGCCCCAGCATTTT
TRBJ2-3	TRBV12-3/TRBV12-4	many	TRBD2	CASSPSSGGLDTQYF	TGTGCCAGCAGTCCCAGCTCCGGGGGGTTGGATACGCAGTATTTT
TRBJ1-5	TRBV4-1	few	NA	CASSQSDSRGYQPQHF	TGCGCCAGCAGCCAATCGGACTCTCGGGGGTATCAGCCCCAGCATTTT
TRBJ1-2	TRBV7-9	many	TRBD1	CASSVTGDHGYTF	TGTGCCAGCAGCGTAACAGGGGACCATGGCTACACCTTC
TRBJ2-3	TRBV4-1	few	NA	CASSQVSGDTQYF	TGCGCCAGCAGCCAAGTGAGTGGGGATACGCAGTATTTT
TRBJ2-7	TRBV24-1	NA	NA	CATSESGTGYEQYF	TGTGCCACCAGTGAGTCCGGGACGGGATACGAGCAGTACTTC
TRBJ1-3	TRBV12-3/TRBV12-4	few	NA	CASTWTTRSGNTIYF	TGTGCCAGCACCTGGACGACCCGATCGGGAAACACCATATATTTT
TRBJ2-1	TRBV20-1	NA	TRBD2	CSARDLLAGGLISNEQFF	TGCAGTGCTAGAGATCTTCTAGCGGGGGGATTGATATCCAATGAGCAGTTCTTC
TRBJ1-4	TRBV2	NA	NA	CASSEALSRRTNEKLFF	TGTGCCAGCAGTGAAGCGCTTTCCCGGCGAACTAATGAAAAACTGTTTTTT
TRBJ1-2	TRBV7-6	NA	TRBD1	CASSPAPAGQGSNGYTF	TGTGCCAGCAGCCCAGCACCGGCGGGACAGGGTTCGAATGGCTACACCTTC
TRBJ1-4	TRBV7-8	many	TRBD1	CASSVNRGTNEKLFF	TGTGCCAGCAGCGTGAACAGGGGTACTAATGAAAAACTGTTTTTT
TRBJ2-7	TRBV6-8	NA	TRBD2	CASSYYRGGREQYF	TGTGCCAGCAGTTACTATCGGGGGGGGAGGGAGCAGTACTTC
TRBJ2-5	TRBV4-2	many	TRBD2	CASSQEPSGSQETQYF	TGTGCCAGCAGCCAAGAACCTAGCGGGAGCCAAGAGACCCAGTACTTC
TRBJ1-6	TRBV20-1	few	TRBD1	CSARQGGGIPLHF	TGCAGTGCTAGACAGGGGGGCGGTATTCCCCTCCACTTT
TRBJ2-3	TRBV7-8	NA	NA	CASSLGARLARADTQYF	TGTGCCAGCAGCTTAGGGGCTAGGCTAGCAAGAGCAGATACGCAGTATTTT
TRBJ1-1	TRBV4-1	few	NA	CASSQETRPNTEAFF	TGCGCCAGCAGCCAAGAGACCAGACCGAACACTGAAGCTTTCTTT
TRBJ1-1	TRBV19	NA	TRBD1	CASSMRQGPLNTEAFF	TGTGCCAGTAGTATGCGACAGGGGCCTCTGAACACTGAAGCTTTCTTT
TRBJ2-3	TRBV27	few	TRBD2	CARQAGATDTQYF	TGTGCCAGACAAGCGGGGGCCACAGATACGCAGTATTTT
TRBJ2-3	TRBV5-1	NA	TRBD1	CASSFKGTASPDTQYF	TGCGCCAGCAGCTTTAAAGGGACAGCCAGTCCAGATACGCAGTATTTT
TRBJ1-2	TRBV7-8	NA	NA	CASSLALLRVDYGYTF	TGTGCCAGCAGCTTAGCCCTTTTGCGGGTCGACTATGGCTACACCTTC
TRBJ2-5	TRBV6-2/TRBV6-3	once	TRBD1	CASSYSRHRGPQETQYF	TGTGCCAGCAGTTACTCTCGCCACAGGGGGCCCCAAGAGACCCAGTACTTC
TRBJ2-1	TRBV7-3	NA	TRBD2	CASSSIGGVGKEQFF	TGTGCCAGCAGCTCCATCGGGGGGGTTGGGAAGGAGCAGTTCTTC
TRBJ2-1	TRBV6-1	NA	NA	CASSAGTDYNEQFF	TGTGCCAGCAGCGCAGGTACAGACTACAATGAGCAGTTCTTC
TRBJ2-3	TRBV4-3	few	NA	CASSQGWSTDTQYF	TGCGCCAGCAGCCAAGGCTGGAGCACAGATACGCAGTATTTT
TRBJ2-2	TRBV12-3/TRBV12-4	few	NA	CASKMTGPKNTGELFF	TGTGCCAGCAAAATGACGGGACCAAAGAACACCGGGGAGCTGTTTTTT
TRBJ2-1	TRBV6-2/TRBV6-3	NA	TRBD2	CASSTYSRGGLDEQFF	TGTGCCAGCAGCACTTATTCGCGGGGGGGCCTGGATGAGCAGTTCTTC
TRBJ1-2	TRBV5-1	NA	NA	CASSFQGESINGYTF	TGCGCCAGCAGCTTCCAAGGGGAGAGCATTAATGGCTACACCTTC
TRBJ2-5	TRBV6-6	NA	NA	CASRPHGTGAGGQYF	TGTGCCAGCAGACCCCATGGGACAGGAGCGGGGGGCCAGTACTTC
TRBJ2-2	TRBV7-2	NA	NA	CASSLPLLRELCF	TGTGCCAGCAGCTTACCCCTTTTAAGGGAGCTGTGTTTT
TRBJ1-1	TRBV10-3	few	TRBD1	CAISLKGANTEAFF	TGTGCCATCAGTCTGAAGGGGGCGAACACTGAAGCTTTCTTT
TRBJ2-7	TRBV10-3	NA	NA	CAIRSGVGNEQYF	TGTGCCATCAGATCGGGGGTTGGCAACGAGCAGTACTTC
TRBJ2-7	TRBV5-1	NA	NA	CASSLGLVSYEQYF	TGCGCCAGCAGCTTGGGACTAGTCTCCTACGAGCAGTACTTC
TRBJ1-1	TRBV11-2	few	TRBD1	CASSQTGRTEAFF	TGTGCCAGCAGCCAGACAGGGCGTACTGAAGCTTTCTTT
TRBJ2-7	TRBV4-1	NA	NA	CASSQGQAKSYEQYF	TGCGCCAGCAGCCAAGGACAGGCCAAATCCTACGAGCAGTACTTC
TRBJ2-5	TRBV7-3	many	TRBD2	CASSSKGAGGETQYF	TGTGCCAGCAGCTCCAAGGGAGCGGGGGGGGAGACCCAGTACTTC
TRBJ2-2	TRBV9	NA	NA	CASSVAGTNTGELFF	TGTGCCAGCAGCGTGGCAGGGACGAACACCGGGGAGCTGTTTTTT
TRBJ1-6	TRBV6-5	many	TRBD1	CASSYLQGDNSPLHF	TGTGCCAGCAGTTACTTACAGGGGGATAATTCACCCCTCCACTTT
TRBJ2-5	TRBV2	few	TRBD1	CASSIRGRETQYF	TGTGCCAGCAGTATCAGGGGGCGAGAGACCCAGTACTTC
TRBJ2-7	TRBV28	many	TRBD2	CASSLLAGETYEQYF	TGTGCCAGCAGTTTACTAGCGGGGGAGACCTACGAGCAGTACTTC
TRBJ2-7	TRBV20-1	NA	TRBD2	CSAKGLAGSYEQYF	TGCAGTGCTAAGGGGCTAGCGGGCTCCTACGAGCAGTACTTC
TRBJ1-4	TRBV6-1	few	TRBD1	CASSLIQGPATNEKLFF	TGTGCCAGCAGTCTAATACAGGGGCCTGCAACTAATGAAAAACTGTTTTTT
TRBJ1-2	TRBV19	NA	NA	CASSISPDRNYGYTF	TGTGCCAGTAGTATCTCCCCGGACAGAAACTATGGCTACACCTTC
TRBJ2-7	TRBV7-2	NA	NA	CASSPITGKVYEQYF	TGTGCCAGCAGCCCCATTACAGGGAAGGTGTACGAGCAGTACTTC
TRBJ1-6	TRBV25-1	few	TRBD1	CASSGHLDRGRSPLHF	TGTGCCAGCAGTGGACATCTGGACAGGGGACGGTCACCCCTCCACTTT
TRBJ1-5	TRBV5-6	NA	TRBD1	CASSYGQGVYPNSNQPQHF	TGTGCCAGCAGCTACGGACAGGGGGTATATCCGAATAGCAATCAGCCCCAGCATTTT
TRBJ2-2	TRBV6-8	NA	NA	CASSYSGSNTGELFF	TGTGCCAGCAGTTATTCAGGGTCGAACACCGGGGAGCTGTTTTTT